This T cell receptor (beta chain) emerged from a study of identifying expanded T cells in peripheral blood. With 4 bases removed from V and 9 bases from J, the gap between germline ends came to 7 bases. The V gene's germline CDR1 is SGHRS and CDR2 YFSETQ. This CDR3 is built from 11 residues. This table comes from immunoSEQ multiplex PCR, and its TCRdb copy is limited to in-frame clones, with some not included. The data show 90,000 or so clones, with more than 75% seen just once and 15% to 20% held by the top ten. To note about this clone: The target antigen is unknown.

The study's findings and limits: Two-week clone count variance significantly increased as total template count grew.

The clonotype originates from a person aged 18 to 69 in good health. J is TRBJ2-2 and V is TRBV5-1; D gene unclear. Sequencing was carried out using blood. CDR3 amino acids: CASSPDRELFF. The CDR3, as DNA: TGCGCCAGCAGCCCCGATAGGGAGCTGTTTTTT.